Listed below are T cell receptor beta chains from one sample, sequenced in a study of blood T cells in healthy people across ages. TCRdb called the 5' RACE reads again in MiXCR, with one record for every CDR3 protein. Altogether 650,000 to 950,000 distinct CDR3 sequences are present, around 42% being singletons, with the ten largest covering nearly 20%. The sequencing input was blood. These receptors all come from a man in his sixties in good health. Each CDR3 is given with its conserved first and last residue. Fields, in order: clone size, J gene, D gene, V gene, CDR3 protein, CDR3 DNA. D genes are given only for firm matches. Clone sizes are given selectively: once, few, many, or a class where the clone is expanded.

.,TRBJ1-5,TRBD1,TRBV20-1,CSARDLDRAFNQPQHF,TGCAGTGCTAGAGACCTAGACAGGGCTTTCAATCAGCCCCAGCATTTT
.,TRBJ2-5,TRBD1,TRBV2,CASRPGTGTQETQYF,TGTGCCAGCAGGCCCGGGACAGGGACTCAAGAGACCCAGTACTTC
.,TRBJ2-3,TRBD2,TRBV5-1,CASSLAPSGDTDTQYF,TGCGCCAGCAGCTTGGCGCCTAGCGGGGACACAGATACGCAGTATTTT
.,TRBJ2-3,TRBD2,TRBV20-1,CSTRDSLAGTDTQYF,TGCAGTACTAGAGATTCGCTAGCGGGCACAGATACGCAGTATTTT
.,TRBJ1-6,.,TRBV7-2,CASSRNDQRGPLHF,TGTGCCAGCAGCCGCAATGACCAGAGAGGCCCCCTCCACTTT
.,TRBJ1-2,.,TRBV7-9,CASSLGGHGSGYTF,TGTGCCAGCAGCTTAGGTGGCCACGGGAGTGGCTACACCTTC
few,TRBJ1-4,TRBD1,TRBV20-1,CSARGSPGQGASKLFF,TGCAGTGCTAGGGGGAGTCCGGGACAGGGGGCGAGCAAACTGTTTTTT
.,TRBJ2-5,TRBD1,TRBV20-1,CSARDLRQGAGRETQYF,TGCAGTGCTAGAGATCTGCGACAGGGGGCGGGTAGAGAGACCCAGTACTTC
.,TRBJ1-4,.,TRBV12-3/TRBV12-4,CASSFRRKGEKLFF,TGTGCCAGCAGTTTTAGGAGAAAGGGCGAAAAACTGTTTTTT
many,TRBJ2-5,TRBD1,TRBV13,CASSLGQGAFETQYF,TGTGCCAGCAGCTTAGGTCAGGGGGCGTTTGAGACCCAGTACTTC
.,TRBJ2-7,TRBD1,TRBV7-2,CASSLTGTATKYF,TGTGCCAGCAGCTTAACCGGGACAGCAACTAAGTACTTC
.,TRBJ1-2,.,TRBV6-1,CASSEYVRIYGYTF,TGTGCCAGCAGTGAATATGTACGGATCTATGGCTACACCTTC
.,TRBJ2-7,.,TRBV25-1,CASSDSTVIYEQYF,TGTGCCAGCAGTGACTCGACAGTAATCTACGAGCAGTACTTC
.,TRBJ2-4,TRBD2,TRBV7-2,CASSLGGLAGAKNIQYF,TGTGCCAGCAGCCTAGGGGGTCTAGCGGGGGCCAAAAACATTCAGTACTTC
.,TRBJ1-4,TRBD1,TRBV10-3,CAISESGTAEKLFF,TGTGCCATCAGTGAATCCGGGACAGCCGAAAAACTGTTTTTT
few,TRBJ2-3,TRBD2,TRBV24-1,CATSDSPVSGGGTDTQYF,TGTGCCACCAGTGATTCCCCCGTTAGCGGGGGAGGCACAGATACGCAGTATTTT
.,TRBJ1-1,TRBD1,TRBV6-6,CASSDPGQGNTEAFF,TGTGCCAGCAGTGACCCGGGACAGGGGAACACTGAAGCTTTCTTT
once,TRBJ2-5,.,TRBV12-3/TRBV12-4,CASSSGTHVSQYF,TGTGCCAGCAGTTCCGGGACACATGTTTCGCAGTACTTC
.,TRBJ2-7,.,TRBV7-2,CASSLDHFSYEQYF,TGTGCCAGCAGCTTAGACCACTTCTCCTACGAGCAGTACTTC
.,TRBJ2-5,.,TRBV27,CASRPQTVPNLQETQYF,TGTGCCAGCAGACCTCAGACAGTACCCAACCTCCAAGAGACCCAGTACTTC
.,TRBJ2-1,.,TRBV20-1,CSAPGSPRNEQFF,TGCAGTGCCCCTGGGAGTCCGAGGAATGAGCAGTTCTTC
few,TRBJ2-6,TRBD1,TRBV11-3,CASSPGTEKTNVLTF,TGTGCCAGCAGCCCCGGGACAGAAAAAACCAACGTCCTGACTTTC
few,TRBJ1-4,.,TRBV6-5,CASSYAGRGEKLFF,TGTGCCAGCAGTTACGCCGGGAGAGGGGAAAAACTGTTTTTT
few,TRBJ2-7,TRBD2,TRBV6-2/TRBV6-3,CASSYSGTSRLSEQYF,TGTGCCAGCAGTTACTCCGGGACTAGCCGCCTGAGCGAGCAGTACTTC
.,TRBJ1-1,TRBD1,TRBV7-8,CASTLRDRGLNTEAFF,TGTGCCAGCACCTTACGGGACAGGGGCTTGAACACTGAAGCTTTCTTT
.,TRBJ2-1,.,TRBV10-3,CAISDRGRSSYNEQFF,TGTGCCATCAGTGACCGAGGGAGGAGCTCCTACAATGAGCAGTTCTTC
few,TRBJ2-1,TRBD1,TRBV6-2/TRBV6-3,CASIPDRGFVNEQFF,TGTGCCAGCATCCCGGACAGGGGATTTGTTAATGAGCAGTTCTTC
.,TRBJ2-1,TRBD2,TRBV12-3/TRBV12-4,CASSLAGGAGNEQFF,TGTGCCAGCAGTCTTGCCGGGGGGGCCGGAAATGAGCAGTTCTTC
.,TRBJ1-5,TRBD1,TRBV6-2/TRBV6-3,CASSYPGQYNQPQHF,TGTGCCAGCAGTTATCCGGGACAGTACAATCAGCCCCAGCATTTT
few,TRBJ2-5,TRBD2,TRBV20-1,CSATGGGQETQYF,TGCAGTGCTACGGGGGGAGGCCAAGAGACCCAGTACTTC
.,TRBJ2-5,TRBD2,TRBV7-2,CASSSSGERLETQYF,TGTGCCAGCAGCTCTAGCGGGGAACGCCTGGAGACCCAGTACTTC